This is a list of T cell receptor beta chains from one sample in a study of technical replicates of blood from a handful of donors. The method was immunoSEQ multiplex PCR; TCRdb's version includes in-frame clones alone and lacks a portion of them. The sample carries roughly 60,000 clones, roughly 91% recorded once. What was sequenced was PBMCs. These receptor sequences come from a human donor in good health. Some clones in this sample may be carry-over from other donors' samples. CDR3s include the opening cysteine and the closing phenylalanine or tryptophan. A D gene is named only where the DNA matches it firmly. Expanded clones get a size class; other rows say once, few or many, or leave the size out.

-	-	TRBJ2-1	TRBV5-1	TGCGCCAGCAGCTTGGGGGGGACGGGGGCCTACAATGAGCAGTTCTTC	CASSLGGTGAYNEQFF
few	TRBD2	TRBJ2-1	TRBV29-1	TGCAGCGTTGAGGGGGGGACTAGCGGGTGGGATAAGCAGTTCTTC	CSVEGGTSGWDKQFF
-	-	TRBJ1-5	TRBV5-1	TGCGCCAGCAGCGCGTCGACAGATCCTAATCAGCCCCAGCATTTT	CASSASTDPNQPQHF
-	-	TRBJ2-5	TRBV9	TGTGCCAGCAGCGCGGACAGTGGGGAAGAGACCCAGTACTTC	CASSADSGEETQYF
-	TRBD2	TRBJ2-3	TRBV7-7	TGTGCCAGCAGCTTACGCGGGGGTAGCACAGATACGCAGTATTTT	CASSLRGGSTDTQYF
once	TRBD2	TRBJ2-2	TRBV7-2	TGTGCCAGCAGCTTAGGCGGGGGTGGCACCGGGGAGCTGTTTTTT	CASSLGGGGTGELFF
-	TRBD1	TRBJ2-5	TRBV4-1	TGCGCCAGCAGCAAAGTTTTTCCCTCAGGGGGAGAGACCCAGTACTTC	CASSKVFPSGGETQYF
once	TRBD2	TRBJ2-5	TRBV4-3	TGCGCCAGCAGCCGACGACGACTAGCGGGGGGGTTGGAGACCCAGTACTTC	CASSRRRLAGGLETQYF
-	TRBD1	TRBJ1-4	TRBV2	TGTGCCAGCAGCCCAGGGGGCTTCGACGAAAAACTGTTTTTT	CASSPGGFDEKLFF
-	TRBD1	TRBJ2-1	TRBV29-1	TGCAGCGGGGGACAGGCCGACTGGAATGAGCAGTTCTTC	CSGGQADWNEQFF
-	-	TRBJ2-2	TRBV21-1	TGTGCCAGCAGCAACGGATACGGGACACAGAACACCGGGGAGCTGTTTTTT	CASSNGYGTQNTGELFF
-	-	TRBJ2-5	TRBV11-3	TGTGCCAGCAGCCTATATGGGGGGTCAGAGACCCAGTACTTC	CASSLYGGSETQYF
-	TRBD1	TRBJ1-4	TRBV2	TGTGCCAGCAGTGGTACCGGGACAGCCCGAAAACTGTTTTTT	CASSGTGTARKLFF
-	-	TRBJ2-6	TRBV7-9	TGTGCCAGCAGCTTAGTGACGGGGGGCACTGGGGCCAACGTCCTGACTTTC	CASSLVTGGTGANVLTF
-	-	TRBJ2-7	TRBV5-8	TGTGCCAGCAGCTTATTCACAGAAGTCGACGAGCAGTACTTC	CASSLFTEVDEQYF
once	-	TRBJ1-4	TRBV4-1	TGCGCCAGCAGCCAAGATCAGGACAGCGATTTCGAAAAACTGTTTTTT	CASSQDQDSDFEKLFF
-	TRBD1	TRBJ1-5	TRBV6-1	TGTGCCAGCAGTGGGGCAGGGGGTAATCAGCCCCAGCATTTT	CASSGAGGNQPQHF
-	-	TRBJ2-1	TRBV13	TGTGCCAGCAGCCAGGGTTTAGGGGAGCAGTTCTTC	CASSQGLGEQFF
-	TRBD1	TRBJ2-1	TRBV5-5	TGTGCCAGCAGCCGGGACAGGTGGTACAATGAGCAGTTCTTC	CASSRDRWYNEQFF
-	-	TRBJ2-2	TRBV25-1	TGTGCCAGCAGAAAAAACGCAGGGGTCGGGGAGCTGTTTTTT	CASRKNAGVGELFF
-	-	TRBJ2-1	TRBV27	TGTGCCAGCAGTCCGGCCACAGTCTACAATGAGCAGTTCTTC	CASSPATVYNEQFF
-	TRBD2	TRBJ2-7	TRBV5-8	TGTGCCAGCAACCTTGGACTAGCGGCCTCCTACGAGCAGTACTTC	CASNLGLAASYEQYF
-	TRBD1	TRBJ2-1	TRBV5-8	TGTGCCAGCAGCTCCCTGTGGGGACAGGCCTGGTACAATGAGCAGTTCTTC	CASSSLWGQAWYNEQFF
-	-	TRBJ1-4	TRBV7-9	TGTGCCAGCAGCCCGGGATTTGCAACTAATGAAAAACTGTTTTTT	CASSPGFATNEKLFF
-	-	TRBJ2-7	TRBV30	TGTGCCTGGAGTACCGACAGCTACGAGCAGTACTTC	CAWSTDSYEQYF
-	-	TRBJ1-5	TRBV30	TGTGCCTGGAGTGTATCAGGGAATCAGCCCCAGCATTTT	CAWSVSGNQPQHF
-	-	TRBJ2-5	TRBV11-2	TGTGCCAGCAGATCGGTAGGGGCTGTCCAAGAGACCCAGTACTTC	CASRSVGAVQETQYF
-	TRBD1	TRBJ2-7	TRBV12-5	TGTGCTAGTGGCCGGACAGGGGGCTACGAGCAGTACTTC	CASGRTGGYEQYF
-	TRBD1	TRBJ1-1	TRBV20-1	TGCAGTGCACCGACAGGGAGGTACGCTTTCTTT	CSAPTGRYAFF